This record concerns one T cell receptor beta chain sequence. Its ends do not fully match the called genes, so a read error is possible. The CDR3 contains 15 residues. Germline V gene data show CDR1 as LGHNA and CDR2 as YSLEER. This entry comes from a study of blood T cell repertoires in COVID-19. Libraries were prepared by immunoSEQ multiplex PCR; TCRdb keeps only in-frame clonotypes and omits some of them. The profile covers around 60,000 clones, with 83% appearing a single time and around 9.6% taken by the ten largest. This receptor was identified in a man aged 45-65 years with COVID-19, enrolled during active disease. J is TRBJ2-1 and V is TRBV4-3; a possible D gene is TRBD2 (5 bases). Material: peripheral blood. The CDR3 region is CASSQFLASNNEQFF. The CDR3 DNA sequence: TGCGCCAGCAGCCAATTTCTAGCCTCCAACAATGAGCAGTTCTTC.